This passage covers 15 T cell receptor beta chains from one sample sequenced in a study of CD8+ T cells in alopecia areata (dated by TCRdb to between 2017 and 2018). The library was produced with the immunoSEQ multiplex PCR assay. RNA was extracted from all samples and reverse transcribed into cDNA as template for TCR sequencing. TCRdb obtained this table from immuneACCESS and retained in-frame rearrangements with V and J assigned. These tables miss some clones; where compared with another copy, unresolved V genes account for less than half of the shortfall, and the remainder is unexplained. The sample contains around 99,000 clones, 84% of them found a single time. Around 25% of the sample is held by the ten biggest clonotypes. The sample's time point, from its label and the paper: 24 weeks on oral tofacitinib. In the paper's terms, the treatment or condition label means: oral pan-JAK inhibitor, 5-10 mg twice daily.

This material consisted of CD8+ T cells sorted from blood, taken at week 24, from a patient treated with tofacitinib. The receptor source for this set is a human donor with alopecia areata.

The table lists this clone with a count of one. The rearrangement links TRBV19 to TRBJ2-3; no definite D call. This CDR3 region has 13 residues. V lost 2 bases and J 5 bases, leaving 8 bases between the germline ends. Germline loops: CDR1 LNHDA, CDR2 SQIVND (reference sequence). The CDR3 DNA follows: TGTGCCAGTAGTATATCGCCCAAAGATACGCAGTATTTT. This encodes CASSISPKDTQYF.

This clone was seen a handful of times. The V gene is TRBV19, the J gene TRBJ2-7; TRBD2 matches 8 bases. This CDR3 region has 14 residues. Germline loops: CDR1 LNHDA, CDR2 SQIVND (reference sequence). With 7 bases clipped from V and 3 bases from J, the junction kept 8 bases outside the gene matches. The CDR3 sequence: CASKAAGRGYEQYF. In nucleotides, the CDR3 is TGTGCCAGTAAAGCCGCCGGGAGGGGCTACGAGCAGTACTTC. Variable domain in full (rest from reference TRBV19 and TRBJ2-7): DGGITQSPKYLFRKEGQNVTLSCEQNLNHDAMYWYRQDPGQGLRLIYYSQIVNDFQKGDIAEGYSVSREKKESFPLTVTSAQKNPTAFYLCASKAAGRGYEQYFGPGTRLTVT.

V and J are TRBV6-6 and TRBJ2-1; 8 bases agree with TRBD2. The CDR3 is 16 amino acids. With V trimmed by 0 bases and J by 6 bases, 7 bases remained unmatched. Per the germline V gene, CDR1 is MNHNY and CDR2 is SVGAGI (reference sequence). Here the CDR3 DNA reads TGTGCCAGCAGTTACTCGATCGGGAGGGGGGGCAATGAGCAGTTCTTC. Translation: CASSYSIGRGGNEQFF.

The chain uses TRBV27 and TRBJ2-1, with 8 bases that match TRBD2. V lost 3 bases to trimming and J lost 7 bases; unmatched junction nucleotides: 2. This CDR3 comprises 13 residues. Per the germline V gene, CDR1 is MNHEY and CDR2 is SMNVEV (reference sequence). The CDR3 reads CASSFGGGNEQFF. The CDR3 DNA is TGTGCCAGCAGTTTCGGCGGGGGGAATGAGCAGTTCTTC.

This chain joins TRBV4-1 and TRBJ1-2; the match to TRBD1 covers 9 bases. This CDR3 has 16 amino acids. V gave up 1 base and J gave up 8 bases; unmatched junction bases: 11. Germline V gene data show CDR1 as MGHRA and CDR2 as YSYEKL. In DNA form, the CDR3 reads TGCGCCAGCAGCCAAGGGGGATCGGGGACAGGGCGCGGCTACACCTTC. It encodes CASSQGGSGTGRGYTF.

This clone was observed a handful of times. CDR3 nucleotide sequence: TGCAGCGCTGTGACAGGAACCTACGAGCAGTACTTC. It yields the protein CSAVTGTYEQYF. The chain uses TRBV29-1 and TRBJ2-5, with D maybe TRBD1 (6 bases). Gene TRBJ2-7 matches the end of the DNA better, so the J call may be wrong. Germline values: CDR1 SQVTM, CDR2 ANQGSEA. The length of the CDR3 is 12 residues.

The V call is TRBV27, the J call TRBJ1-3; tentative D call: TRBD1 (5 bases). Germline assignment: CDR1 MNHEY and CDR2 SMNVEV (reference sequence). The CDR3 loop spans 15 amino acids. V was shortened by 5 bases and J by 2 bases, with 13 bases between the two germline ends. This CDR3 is CASSPTGGTGNTIYF. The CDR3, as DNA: TGTGCCAGCAGTCCGACCGGGGGAACTGGAAACACCATATATTTT.

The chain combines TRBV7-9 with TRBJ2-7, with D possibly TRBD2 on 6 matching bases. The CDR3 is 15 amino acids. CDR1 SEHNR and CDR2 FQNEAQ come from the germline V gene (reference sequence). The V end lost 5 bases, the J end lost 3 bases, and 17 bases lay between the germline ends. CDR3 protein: CASSLGPGLLYEQYF. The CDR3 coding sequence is TGTGCCAGCAGCCTAGGTCCGGGACTTCTCTACGAGCAGTACTTC. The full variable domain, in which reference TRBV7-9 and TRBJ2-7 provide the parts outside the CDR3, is DTGVSQNPRHKITKRGQNVTFRCDPISEHNRLYWYRQTLGQGPEFLTYFQNEAQLEKSRLLSDRFSAERPKGSFSTLEIQRTEQGDSAMYLCASSLGPGLLYEQYFGPGTRLTVT.

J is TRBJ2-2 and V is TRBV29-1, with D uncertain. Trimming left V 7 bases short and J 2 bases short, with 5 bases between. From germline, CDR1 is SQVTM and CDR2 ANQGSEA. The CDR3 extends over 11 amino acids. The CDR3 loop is CSAINTGELFF. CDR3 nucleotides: TGCAGCGCTATAAACACCGGGGAGCTGTTTTTT.

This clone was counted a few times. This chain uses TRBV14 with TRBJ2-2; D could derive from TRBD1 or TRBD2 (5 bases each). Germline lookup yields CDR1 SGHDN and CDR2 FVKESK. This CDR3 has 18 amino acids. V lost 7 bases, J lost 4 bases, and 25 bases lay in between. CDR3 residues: CASTRGPLSGTGTGELFF. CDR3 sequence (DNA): TGTGCCAGCACCCGCGGACCCCTCTCAGGGACGGGCACCGGGGAGCTGTTTTTT. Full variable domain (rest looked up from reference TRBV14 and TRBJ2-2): EAGVTQFPSHSVIEKGQTVTLRCDPISGHDNLYWYRRVMGKEIKFLLHFVKESKQDESGMPNNRFLAERTGGTYSTLKVQPAELEDSGVYFCASTRGPLSGTGTGELFFGEGSRLTVL.

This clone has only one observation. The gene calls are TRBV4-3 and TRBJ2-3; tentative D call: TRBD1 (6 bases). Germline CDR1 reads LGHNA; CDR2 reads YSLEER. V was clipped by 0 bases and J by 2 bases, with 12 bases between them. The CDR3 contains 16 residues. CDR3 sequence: CASSQDEAGVTDTQYF. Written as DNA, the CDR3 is TGCGCCAGCAGCCAAGATGAGGCAGGGGTCACAGATACGCAGTATTTT.

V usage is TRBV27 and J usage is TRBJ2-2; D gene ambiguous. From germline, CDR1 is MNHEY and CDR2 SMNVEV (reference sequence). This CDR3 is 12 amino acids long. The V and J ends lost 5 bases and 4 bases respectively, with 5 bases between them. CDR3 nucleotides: TGTGCCAGCAGTCACCCCACCGGGGAGCTGTTTTTT. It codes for CASSHPTGELFF.

The CDR3 region has the DNA TGTGCCAGCAGCCAAGATCGGGGCACTGAAGCTTTCTTT. Protein product: CASSQDRGTEAFF. The chain combines TRBV5-4 with TRBJ1-1; D gene unclear. Trimming took off 4 bases at V and 4 bases at J, with 11 bases between the two ends. Per germline, CDR1 SGHNT and CDR2 YYREEE (reference sequence). This CDR3 contains 13 residues.

The CDR3 is CASSYSVPATNEKLFF. CDR3 sequence (DNA): TGTGCCAGCAGTTACTCCGTACCAGCAACTAATGAAAAACTGTTTTTT. The chain links TRBV6-5 to TRBJ1-4; no clear D. CDR1 is MNHEY, CDR2 SVGAGI, per germline. CDR3 length: 16 residues. V dropped 0 bases and J dropped 0 bases, with 8 bases sitting between them.

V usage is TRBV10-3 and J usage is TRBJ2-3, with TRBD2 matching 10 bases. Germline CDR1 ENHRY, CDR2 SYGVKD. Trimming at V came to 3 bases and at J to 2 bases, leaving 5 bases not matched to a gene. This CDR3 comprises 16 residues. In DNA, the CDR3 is TGTGCCATCAGTGACACTAGCGGGGATGTCACAGATACGCAGTATTTT. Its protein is CAISDTSGDVTDTQYF.